This T cell receptor beta chain derives from a study of blood T cell repertoires in COVID-19. Profiling relied on immunoSEQ multiplex PCR, and the TCRdb table lists in-frame clones only, not all of them. The sample lists over 250,000 clones, 80% to 90% occurring once. CDR1 is MDHEN and CDR2 is SYDVKM in the germline V gene. With 2 bases clipped from V and 3 bases from J, the junction kept 0 bases outside the gene matches. The CDR3 spans 14 residues. The sequence derives from a woman aged 50 to 60 with acute or convalescent COVID-19. The gene calls are TRBV28 and TRBJ2-3; 9 bases match TRBD2. Sequenced sample: peripheral blood. The CDR3 region is CASSLAGGTDTQYF. CDR3 sequence (DNA): TGTGCCAGCAGTTTAGCGGGAGGGACAGATACGCAGTATTTT.